One sample yielded the 29 T cell receptor beta chains listed below, sequenced in a study of shared clonotypes between healthy human individuals. Here immunoSEQ multiplex PCR was the method, and the copy in TCRdb shows in-frame clones only, minus some. The sample contains about 1 million clones, about 80% of which appear only once. The sequencing sample was made of memory CD4+ T cells sorted from blood. Subset noted: CD45RA-negative fraction. These TCRs come from a man aged 18 to 29 in good health.

This clone was recorded only once. Written as DNA, the CDR3 is TGTGCCAGTAGGCTCGACAGGTGGAACACTGAAGCTTTCTTT. This codes for CASRLDRWNTEAFF. The chain combines TRBV19 with TRBJ1-1; TRBD1 might be the D (6 bases). Trimming removed 6 bases from V and 1 base from J, with 12 bases in between. The CDR3 loop spans 14 amino acids. CDR1 is LNHDA, CDR2 SQIVND, per germline (reference sequence).

V is TRBV30 and J is TRBJ1-2; D not certain. CDR1 and CDR2 from the germline V gene are GTSNPN and SVGIG (reference sequence). The CDR3 runs 14 residues. V was shortened by 2 bases and J by 7 bases, with 17 bases between the two germline ends. The CDR3 spells CAWSPLDPSGGYTF. The CDR3 coding sequence is TGTGCCTGGAGTCCCCTGGACCCCAGCGGTGGCTACACCTTC.

This chain connects TRBV2 to TRBJ2-5; D unresolved. The tail of the sequence fits TRBJ2-7 better, so the J call may be wrong. The CDR3 contains 13 residues. Germline V gene lookup returns CDR1 SNHLY and CDR2 FYNNEI. CDR3: CASTPPGRYEQYF. The DNA for the CDR3 is TGTGCCAGCACCCCCCCGGGCCGGTACGAGCAGTACTTC.

This chain joins TRBV11-2 and TRBJ2-7; 15 bases line up with TRBD2. J was trimmed by 6 bases and V by 6 bases; bases with no gene match: 6. This CDR3 is built from 15 residues. Germline CDR1 is SGHAT and CDR2 is FQNNGV. The CDR3 DNA follows: TGTGCCAGCAGGGGACTAGCGGGAGGTATCGGCGAGCAGTACTTC. It translates to CASRGLAGGIGEQYF.

The chain has TRBV11-2 and TRBJ2-1; maybe TRBD2 (6 bases). Germline V gene lookup returns CDR1 SGHAT and CDR2 FQNNGV. With 7 bases removed from V and 6 bases from J, the gap between germline ends came to 19 bases. The CDR3 length is 15 residues. CDR3 residues: CASIASSVVGNEQFF. In nucleotides, the CDR3 is TGTGCCAGCATCGCCTCTAGCGTTGTCGGCAATGAGCAGTTCTTC.

V gene TRBV18 combines with J gene TRBJ1-3, with D perhaps matching TRBD1 (6 bases). CDR1 KGHSH and CDR2 LQKENI come from the germline V gene. The ends were cut back, 5 bases at V and 2 bases at J, with 13 bases in the middle. The CDR3 has 15 residues. The CDR3 region has the DNA TGTGCCAGCTCAGCCGACAGGACTACTGGAAACACCATATATTTT. Residues: CASSADRTTGNTIYF. Full variable domain (rest looked up from reference TRBV18 and TRBJ1-3): NAGVMQNPRHLVRRRGQEARLRCSPMKGHSHVYWYRQLPEEGLKFMVYLQKENIIDESGMPKERFSAEFPKEGPSILRIQQVVRGDSAAYFCASSADRTTGNTIYFGEGSWLTVV.

This clone was counted ten times or more. This rearrangement joins TRBV7-2 to TRBJ1-6; perhaps TRBD1 as D (5 bases). Germline V CDR1 and CDR2: SGHTA, FQGNSA. This CDR3 has 14 residues. Trimming shortened V by 7 bases and J by 6 bases, and 13 bases separated the two germline ends. The CDR3: CASTWGEGNSPLHF. The CDR3 DNA is TGTGCCAGCACCTGGGGGGAAGGTAATTCACCCCTCCACTTT. Together with reference TRBV7-2 and TRBJ1-6, the CDR3 gives the full variable domain: GAGVSQSPSNKVTEKGKDVELRCDPISGHTALYWYRQSLGQGLEFLIYFQGNSAPDKSGLPSDRFSAERTGGSVSTLTIQRTQQEDSAVYLCASTWGEGNSPLHFGNGTRLTVT.

The chain has TRBV18 and TRBJ2-5; tentatively, D is TRBD1 (5 bases). Trimming removed 4 bases at V and 5 bases at J, with 11 bases between. Per germline, CDR1 KGHSH and CDR2 LQKENI. There are 13 residues in the CDR3. CDR3 sequence: CASSLLDTETQYF. DNA for the CDR3: TGTGCCAGCTCACTGTTGGACACCGAGACCCAGTACTTC.

The sample holds a few counts of this clone. This sequence joins TRBV5-4 and TRBJ2-7, with 7 bases lining up with TRBD2. The CDR3 sequence is 15 residues long. Germline CDR1 is SGHNT and CDR2 is YYREEE (reference sequence). Germline trimming cut 4 bases from V and 5 bases from J; bases unmatched to any gene: 12. The CDR3 sequence: CASSRFGREGNEQYF. CDR3 bases: TGTGCCAGCAGCCGGTTCGGCAGGGAGGGGAACGAGCAGTACTTC.

CDR3 loop: CASSLGRIMNTEAFF. CDR3 nucleotides: TGCGCCAGCAGCTTGGGGCGGATCATGAACACTGAAGCTTTCTTT. The genes are TRBV5-1 and TRBJ1-1; D remains unclear. The CDR3 extends over 15 amino acids. Trimming took 0 bases from V and 0 from J, leaving 9 bases between them. Germline CDR1 SGHRS, CDR2 YFSETQ.

This clone turned up a few times. The chain recombines TRBV5-6 with TRBJ2-3, with TRBD1 matching 12 bases. Trimming at V came to 2 bases and at J to 5 bases, leaving 6 bases not matched to a gene. CDR1 SGHDT and CDR2 YYEEEE come from the germline V gene. This CDR3 is built from 16 residues. CDR3 residues: CASSFAGTGGKDTQYF. The CDR3 bases are TGTGCCAGCAGCTTCGCCGGGACAGGGGGCAAAGATACGCAGTATTTT.

The chain couples TRBV9 to TRBJ1-6; D is unresolved. V was cut by 4 bases and J by 7 bases, with 18 bases left in between. Looked up from germline, CDR1 is SGDLS and CDR2 is YYNGEE. The CDR3 consists of 16 residues. The CDR3 sequence: CASSPTGWGVNSPLHF. The CDR3 bases are TGTGCCAGCAGCCCGACGGGCTGGGGTGTCAATTCACCCCTCCACTTT.

The sample holds one count of this clone. The identical CDR3 is also encoded by other nucleotide sequences in the sample. This rearrangement joins TRBV11-1 to TRBJ2-2; D is tentatively TRBD1 or TRBD2 (7 bases each). CDR1 SGHAT and CDR2 FQDESV come from the germline V gene (reference sequence). Trimming stripped 6 bases from V and 3 bases from J, with 20 bases between. The CDR3 sequence is 17 residues long. CDR3 bases: TGTGCCAGCAGAGGGGGGGTGGGGACAGCACACACCGGGGAGCTGTTTTTT. Translated: CASRGGVGTAHTGELFF.

Only one count was recorded for this clone. This chain links TRBV7-9 with TRBJ2-3; D uncertain. CDR3 length: 13 residues. The V end lost 3 bases, the J end lost 3 bases, and 7 bases lay between the germline ends. CDR1 SEHNR and CDR2 FQNEAQ come from the germline V gene (reference sequence). The DNA of the CDR3 is TGTGCCAGCAGCTTGACCAATACAGATACGCAGTATTTT. The encoded protein is CASSLTNTDTQYF. Complete variable domain (other parts from reference TRBV7-9 and TRBJ2-3): DTGVSQNPRHKITKRGQNVTFRCDPISEHNRLYWYRQTLGQGPEFLTYFQNEAQLEKSRLLSDRFSAERPKGSFSTLEIQRTEQGDSAMYLCASSLTNTDTQYFGPGTRLTVL.

The chain uses TRBV19 and TRBJ1-2, with D uncertain. This CDR3 is built from 14 residues. Trimming took 4 bases from V and 4 from J, leaving 13 bases between them. CDR1 and CDR2 from the germline V gene are LNHDA and SQIVND (reference sequence). The DNA for the CDR3 is TGTGCCAGTAGTAGGGGAGCCCTTCCCTATGGCTACACCTTC. It specifies CASSRGALPYGYTF.

The sample holds a few counts of this clone. The chain uses TRBV14 and TRBJ2-5; D possibly matches TRBD1 or TRBD2 (5 bases each). The CDR3 has 16 amino acids. Between the trimmed V and J ends, which lost 0 bases and 3 bases, there was a span of 14 bases. CDR1 is SGHDN and CDR2 is FVKESK in the germline V gene. In DNA form, the CDR3 reads TGTGCCAGCAGCCAAGACGAGGGACCCGGAGAAGAGACCCAGTACTTC. This codes for CASSQDEGPGEETQYF.

This clone has just a few counts. The CDR3 is CASSLDAGSGNTIYF. CDR3 bases: TGTGCCAGCAGCTTGGACGCTGGCTCTGGAAACACCATATATTTT. The gene calls are TRBV7-3 and TRBJ1-3; D gene ambiguous. From germline, CDR1 is SGHTA and CDR2 FQGTGA. Trimming took 3 bases from V and 0 from J, leaving 9 bases between them. CDR3 size: 15 residues.

The chain combines TRBV5-6 with TRBJ2-3, with 13 positions matching TRBD2. The CDR3 is 15 residues long. V lost 1 base, J lost 5 bases, and 1 base stayed unmatched. The germline CDR1 and CDR2 sequences are SGHDT and YYEEEE. The CDR3 coding sequence is TGTGCCAGCAGCTTGACTAGCGGGAGGGGAGATACGCAGTATTTT. The encoded protein is CASSLTSGRGDTQYF. The full variable domain, with the rest looked up from reference TRBV5-6 and TRBJ2-3, is DAGVTQSPTHLIKTRGQQVTLRCSPKSGHDTVSWYQQALGQGPQFIFQYYEEEERQRGNFPDRFSGHQFPNYSSELNVNALLLGDSALYLCASSLTSGRGDTQYFGPGTRLTVL.

This clone was seen at least ten times. The rearrangement links TRBV14 to TRBJ2-3; possibly TRBD1 for D (5 bases). CDR1 and CDR2 from the germline V gene are SGHDN and FVKESK. The CDR3 is made up of 14 amino acids. V gave up 0 bases and J gave up 9 bases, with 13 bases separating them. The CDR3 reads CASSQDGQGRTQYF. The CDR3, as DNA: TGTGCCAGCAGCCAAGATGGTCAGGGCAGGACGCAGTATTTT.

The chain joins TRBV5-1 to TRBJ2-3, with unresolved D. Per germline, CDR1 SGHRS and CDR2 YFSETQ. CDR3 size: 16 residues. Trimming pared 0 bases from V and 3 bases from J, leaving 14 bases between. The CDR3 DNA follows: TGCGCCAGCAGCTTGGAGGTGGGTCGTTCGACAGATACGCAGTATTTT. Protein product: CASSLEVGRSTDTQYF. The full variable domain, rest sourced from reference TRBV5-1 and TRBJ2-3, is KAGVTQTPRYLIKTRGQQVTLSCSPISGHRSVSWYQQTPGQGLQFLFEYFSETQRNKGNFPGRFSGRQFSNSRSEMNVSTLELGDSALYLCASSLEVGRSTDTQYFGPGTRLTVL.

This clone showed up just once. The gene calls are TRBV7-6 and TRBJ1-3, with a weak D call TRBD1 (5 bases). The CDR3 extends over 16 amino acids. Germline V lookup: CDR1 SGHVS, CDR2 FNYEAQ. The V end was cut by 4 bases, the J end by 4 bases, with 17 bases between. The CDR3 sequence is CASSYTVQGPGNTIYF. The CDR3 nucleotides are TGTGCCAGCAGCTACACGGTTCAGGGACCCGGAAACACCATATATTTT. The full variable domain, its missing parts supplied by reference TRBV7-6 and TRBJ1-3, is GAGVSQSPRYKVTKRGQDVALRCDPISGHVSLYWYRQALGQGPEFLTYFNYEAQQDKSGLPNDRFSAERPEGSISTLTIQRTEQRDSAMYRCASSYTVQGPGNTIYFGEGSWLTVV.

This clone occurred many times. This chain links TRBV5-1 with TRBJ2-7, with 9 bases lining up with TRBD1. Germline V gene sequence: CDR1 SGHRS, CDR2 YFSETQ. This CDR3 has 15 amino acids. Trimming at V came to 6 bases and at J to 3 bases, leaving 10 bases not matched to a gene. CDR3 nucleotides: TGCGCCAGCACTCCTACAGGGGGCGCAGTCTACGAGCAGTACTTC. It translates to CASTPTGGAVYEQYF.

This clone was detected only a few times. Other DNA sequences in this specimen translate into the identical CDR3. The V and J genes are TRBV2 and TRBJ2-1; D uncertain. This CDR3 is 11 amino acids long. V lost 4 bases, J lost 5 bases, and 3 bases lay in between. Germline CDR1 and CDR2: SNHLY and FYNNEI. CDR3 residues: CASSGNNEQFF. CDR3 DNA: TGTGCCAGCAGTGGAAACAATGAGCAGTTCTTC.

The J gene is TRBJ2-5, the V gene TRBV21-1; no DNA check was done on the table's D call, TRBD2. TRBV21-1 is marked as a pseudogene. The CDR3 runs 16 residues. The CDR3 sequence is CASSKIGVRAQETQYF. The CDR3 nucleotides are TGTGCCAGCAGCAAAATAGGAGTAAGAGCGCAGGAGACCCAGTACTTC.

This clone was seen a few times. The chain joins TRBV4-1 to TRBJ2-2; 9 bases line up with TRBD2. Per germline, CDR1 MGHRA and CDR2 YSYEKL. With 4 bases clipped from V and 5 bases from J, the junction kept 11 bases outside the gene matches. This CDR3 is built from 17 residues. The CDR3 reads CASSLLGGGAPTGELFF. CDR3 nucleotides: TGCGCCAGCAGCCTCCTGGGCGGGGGGGCCCCAACCGGGGAGCTGTTTTTT.

This rearrangement joins TRBV5-1 to TRBJ1-2; D gene unclear. V lost 1 base and J lost 1, with 5 bases in between. The CDR3 extends over 13 amino acids. From germline, CDR1 is SGHRS and CDR2 YFSETQ. CDR3 residues: CASSLTDNYGYTF. The DNA of the CDR3 is TGCGCCAGCAGCTTGACAGATAACTATGGCTACACCTTC.

This chain uses TRBV5-4 with TRBJ1-3, with 9 positions matching TRBD1. Germline V gives CDR1 SGHNT, CDR2 YYREEE (reference sequence). Germline trimming cut 4 bases from V and 3 bases from J; bases unmatched to any gene: 2. This CDR3 has 14 amino acids. The CDR3: CASSLGQGGNTIYF. The DNA of the CDR3 is TGTGCCAGCAGCCTGGGACAGGGTGGAAACACCATATATTTT.

The CDR3: CASSLDRLADEQYF. CDR3 coding DNA: TGTGCCAGCAGCTTAGACCGACTAGCGGACGAGCAGTACTTC. This chain joins TRBV7-9 and TRBJ2-7; TRBD2 aligns across 9 bases. The CDR3 has 14 residues. With 1 base clipped from V and 5 bases from J, the junction kept 3 bases outside the gene matches. The germline V gene has CDR1 SEHNR and CDR2 FQNEAQ (reference sequence).

V and J are TRBV7-2 and TRBJ2-5; D not resolved. V gave up 5 bases and J gave up 5 bases, with 12 bases separating them. Germline V gives CDR1 SGHTA, CDR2 FQGNSA. The CDR3 covers 13 residues. The CDR3 bases are TGTGCCAGCAGCAGCGAACGGTACGAGACCCAGTACTTC. Protein: CASSSERYETQYF. The whole variable domain, remainder taken from reference TRBV7-2 and TRBJ2-5, is GAGVSQSPSNKVTEKGKDVELRCDPISGHTALYWYRQSLGQGLEFLIYFQGNSAPDKSGLPSDRFSAERTGGSVSTLTIQRTQQEDSAVYLCASSSERYETQYFGPGTRLLVL.